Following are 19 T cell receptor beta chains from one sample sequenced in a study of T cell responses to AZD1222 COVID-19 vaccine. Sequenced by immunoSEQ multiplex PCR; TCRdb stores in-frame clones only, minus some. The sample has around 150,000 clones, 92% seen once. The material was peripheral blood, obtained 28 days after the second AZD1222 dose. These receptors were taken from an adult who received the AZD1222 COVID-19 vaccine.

For the CDR3, the DNA is TGTGCCAGCAGCTTCCAGGTTCGGTCCGGAAACACCATATATTTT. Amino acid sequence: CASSFQVRSGNTIYF. V usage is TRBV7-8 and J usage is TRBJ1-3; D is ambiguous. Germline V gene lookup returns CDR1 SGHVS and CDR2 FQNEAQ. With 3 bases removed from V and 4 bases from J, the gap between germline ends came to 13 bases. The CDR3 length is 15 residues.

The CDR3 region is CATSDPGGRGQYF. DNA of the CDR3: TGTGCCACCAGTGACCCCGGGGGGCGCGGGCAGTACTTC. V gene TRBV24-1 combines with J gene TRBJ2-7, with TRBD2 as a possible D gene (7 bases). The ends were cut back, 4 bases at V and 9 bases at J, with 15 bases in the middle. Germline assignment: CDR1 KGHDR and CDR2 SFDVKD. The CDR3 runs to 13 residues.

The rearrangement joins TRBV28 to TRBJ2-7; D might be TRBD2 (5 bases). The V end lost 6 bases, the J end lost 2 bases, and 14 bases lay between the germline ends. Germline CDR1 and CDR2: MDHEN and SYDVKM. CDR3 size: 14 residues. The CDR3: CASRSGSVTYEQYF. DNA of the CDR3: TGTGCCAGCAGGTCTGGGAGTGTTACCTACGAGCAGTACTTC.

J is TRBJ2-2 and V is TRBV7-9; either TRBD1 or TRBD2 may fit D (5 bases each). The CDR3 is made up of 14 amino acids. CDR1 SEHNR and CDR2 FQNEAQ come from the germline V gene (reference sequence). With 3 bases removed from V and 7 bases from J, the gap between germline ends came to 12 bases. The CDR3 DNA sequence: TGTGCCAGCAGCTTGCAGGGAGAGGACGGGGAGCTGTTTTTT. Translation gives CASSLQGEDGELFF.

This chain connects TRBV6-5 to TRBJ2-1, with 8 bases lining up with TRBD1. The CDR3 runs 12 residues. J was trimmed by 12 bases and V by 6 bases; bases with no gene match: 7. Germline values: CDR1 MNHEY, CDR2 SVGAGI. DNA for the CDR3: TGTGCCAGCAGCGTAGACAGGGGTGCGCAGTTCTTC. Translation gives CASSVDRGAQFF.

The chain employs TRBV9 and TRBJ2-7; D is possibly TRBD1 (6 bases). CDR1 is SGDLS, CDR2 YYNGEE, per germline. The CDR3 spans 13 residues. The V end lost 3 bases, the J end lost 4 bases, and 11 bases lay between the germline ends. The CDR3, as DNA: TGTGCCAGCAGCGCGACAGGAGTATACGAGCAGTACTTC. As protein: CASSATGVYEQYF. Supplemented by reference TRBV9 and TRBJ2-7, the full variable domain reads DSGVTQTPKHLITATGQRVTLRCSPRSGDLSVYWYQQSLDQGLQFLIQYYNGEERAKGNILERFSAQQFPDLHSELNLSSLELGDSALYFCASSATGVYEQYFGPGTRLTVT.

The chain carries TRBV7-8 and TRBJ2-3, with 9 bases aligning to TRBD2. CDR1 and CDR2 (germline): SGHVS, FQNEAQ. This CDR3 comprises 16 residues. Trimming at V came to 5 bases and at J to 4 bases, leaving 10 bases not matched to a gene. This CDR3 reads CASSPRVAGASDTQYF. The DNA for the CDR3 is TGTGCCAGCAGCCCGAGGGTAGCGGGAGCGTCAGATACGCAGTATTTT.

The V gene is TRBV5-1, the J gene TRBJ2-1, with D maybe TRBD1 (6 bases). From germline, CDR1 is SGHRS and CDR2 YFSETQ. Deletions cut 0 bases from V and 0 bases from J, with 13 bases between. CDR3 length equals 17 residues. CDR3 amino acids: CASSLATGSSSYNEQFF. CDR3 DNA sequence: TGCGCCAGCAGCTTGGCGACAGGTAGCAGCTCCTACAATGAGCAGTTCTTC.

The CDR3 DNA follows: TGTGCCACCAGTGGTGCGACTAGCGGTACAGAGACCCAGTACTTC. It translates to CATSGATSGTETQYF. The rearrangement uses TRBV24-1 and TRBJ2-5, with 9 bases aligning to TRBD2. This CDR3 contains 15 residues. Germline lookup yields CDR1 KGHDR and CDR2 SFDVKD. J lost 4 bases, V lost 5 bases, and 7 bases had no gene match.

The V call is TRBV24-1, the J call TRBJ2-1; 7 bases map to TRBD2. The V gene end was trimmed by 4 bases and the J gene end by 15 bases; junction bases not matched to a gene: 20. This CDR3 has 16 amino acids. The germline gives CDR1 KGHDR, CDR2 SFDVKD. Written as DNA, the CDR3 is TGTGCCACCAGTGAGCGACTAGCCCTGCAGGAAAAAGGGCTGTTCTTC. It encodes CATSERLALQEKGLFF.

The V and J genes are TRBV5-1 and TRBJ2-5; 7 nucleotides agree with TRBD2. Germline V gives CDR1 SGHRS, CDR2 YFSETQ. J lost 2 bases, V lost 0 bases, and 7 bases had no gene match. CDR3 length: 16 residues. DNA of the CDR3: TGCGCCAGCAGCTTGGGGCCGACAGCGGGACAAGAGACCCAGTACTTC. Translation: CASSLGPTAGQETQYF.

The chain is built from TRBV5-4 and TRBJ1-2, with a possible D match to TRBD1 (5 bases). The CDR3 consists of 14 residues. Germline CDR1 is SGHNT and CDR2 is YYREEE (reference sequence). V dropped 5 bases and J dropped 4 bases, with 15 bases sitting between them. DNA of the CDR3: TGTGCCAGCAGTCCGAGGGACTTCTCCTATGGCTACACCTTC. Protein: CASSPRDFSYGYTF.

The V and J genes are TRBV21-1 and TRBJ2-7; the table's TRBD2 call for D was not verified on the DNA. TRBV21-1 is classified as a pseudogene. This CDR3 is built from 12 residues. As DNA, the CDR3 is TGTGCCAGGCCGCGTCCCTCCTACGAGCAGTACTTC. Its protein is CARPRPSYEQYF.

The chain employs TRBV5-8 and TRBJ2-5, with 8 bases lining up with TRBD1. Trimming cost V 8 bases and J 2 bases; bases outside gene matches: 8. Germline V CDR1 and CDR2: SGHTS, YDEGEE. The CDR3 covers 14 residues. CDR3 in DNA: TGTGCCAGTTCCGCAGGGGGCTGGCAAGAGACCCAGTACTTC. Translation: CASSAGGWQETQYF. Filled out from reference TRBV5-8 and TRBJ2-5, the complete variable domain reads EAGVTQSPTHLIKTRGQQATLRCSPISGHTSVYWYQQALGLGLQFLLWYDEGEERNRGNFPPRFSGRQFPNYSSELNVNALELEDSALYLCASSAGGWQETQYFGPGTRLLVL.

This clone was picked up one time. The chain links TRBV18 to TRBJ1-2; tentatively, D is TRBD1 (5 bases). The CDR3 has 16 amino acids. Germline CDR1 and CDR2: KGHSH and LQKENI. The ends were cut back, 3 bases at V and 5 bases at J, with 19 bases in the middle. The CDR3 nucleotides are TGTGCCAGCTCACCCACTATCTCGACAGAGAAGTATGGCTACACCTTC. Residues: CASSPTISTEKYGYTF.

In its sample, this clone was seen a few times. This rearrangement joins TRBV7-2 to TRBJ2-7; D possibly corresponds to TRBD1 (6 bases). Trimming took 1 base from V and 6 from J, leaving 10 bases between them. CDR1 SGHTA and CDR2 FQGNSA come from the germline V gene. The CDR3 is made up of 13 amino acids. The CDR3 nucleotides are TGTGCCAGCAGCTTAGGATCAGGGGCCGAGCAGTACTTC. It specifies CASSLGSGAEQYF.

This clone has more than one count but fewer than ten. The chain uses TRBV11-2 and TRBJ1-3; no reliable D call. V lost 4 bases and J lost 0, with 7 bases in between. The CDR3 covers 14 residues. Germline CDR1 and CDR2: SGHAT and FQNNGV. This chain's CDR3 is CASSSDPSGNTIYF. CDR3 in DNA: TGTGCCAGCAGCTCCGACCCCTCTGGAAACACCATATATTTT.

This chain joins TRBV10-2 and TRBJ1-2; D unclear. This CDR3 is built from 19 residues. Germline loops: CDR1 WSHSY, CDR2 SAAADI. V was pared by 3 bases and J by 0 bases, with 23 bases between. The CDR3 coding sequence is TGCGCCAGCAGTGAAATGCCTCCCCTGTGGGTGCACTCTAACTATGGCTACACCTTC. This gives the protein CASSEMPPLWVHSNYGYTF.

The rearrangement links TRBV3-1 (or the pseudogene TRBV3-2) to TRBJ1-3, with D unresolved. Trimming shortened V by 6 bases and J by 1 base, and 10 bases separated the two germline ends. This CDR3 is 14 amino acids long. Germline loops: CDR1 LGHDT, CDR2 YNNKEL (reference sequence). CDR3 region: CASRPRRSGNTIYF. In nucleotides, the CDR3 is TGTGCCAGCAGACCGAGGAGGTCTGGAAACACCATATATTTT.